This T cell receptor (beta chain) was profiled in a study of blood T cell repertoires in COVID-19 (dated by TCRdb to between 2020 and 2021). A note on the overall study: The collaborator samples originated in the United States, Italy and Spain and spanned the acute and convalescent phases of COVID-19. The prospective study material was composed of cDNA or gDNA derived from T cells, B-cell-depleted T cells, or PBMCs. Subjects who had been exposed to COVID-19, were actively infected with it, or had recovered from it provided the deeply sampled blood TCRbeta repertoires that made up the dataset. The repertoires were released in a freely available public database intended as a resource for research on the immune response to SARS-CoV-2. The samples were drawn from two sources: the first 160 participants of the ongoing ImmuneRACE study, and about 1,300 subjects contributed by 6 global collaborators. Nearly every sample came with metadata listing a de-identified subject ID, COVID-19 status, age in years and sex. Where HLA class I and class II types were available, the types were taken from metadata supplied by the sample provider, not from assay-based typing. Overall study results and their limits: Clinical and demographic metadata were provided uncurated, with the amount varying by source and participant.

In Seattle, one collaborating source enrolled patients while the infection was active and tracked those patients longitudinally over the course of disease. The collaborating institutions used their own protocols to collect whole blood in K2EDTA tubes. For TCRbeta analysis, collaborators shipped samples in one of three forms: frozen whole blood, isolated PBMCs, or DNA extracted from either of those sample types. The immunoSEQ Assay, a bias-controlled multiplex PCR, was used to amplify TCRbeta CDR3 regions from genomic DNA. As for the original processing: Nucleated cell counts per sample were estimated from amplification of reference gene primers within the assay. To quantify the absolute abundance of each unique TCRbeta CDR3 rearrangement, sequence reads were collapsed and filtered. For each sample, productive Simpson clonality was calculated as the square root of Simpson's diversity index across productive rearrangements. The source is immuneACCESS, and TCRdb retained only in-frame sequences with V and J called. Part of the clones is not carried over; for the studies checked, unresolved V genes explain less than half of this, and the remainder is unexplained. D and trimming were read from the DNA, whereas the V and J calls and clone size are those reported in that table. Counted in this sample were roughly 200,000 clones; approximately 80% of them appeared once. The top ten hold 11% of the sample.

A note on this clone: Its antigen target is currently unknown. The record has no base qualities; no much larger clone is one base away.

V is reduced by 6 bases and J by 0 bases, leaving a spacing of 9 bases between them. From cysteine to phenylalanine, the CDR3 is 13 amino acids long. The sequence is cut down to CDR3 DNA, 39 bases in frame from base 1. For CDR1 and CDR2, the germline V gene lists MNHNS and SASEGT. The chain employs TRBV6-1 and TRBJ2-7; the D gene is possibly TRBD2, with 5 bases matching. The sequencing sample was made of peripheral blood. The sequence derives from a woman aged 40 to 49 with COVID-19, enrolled during active disease. The CDR3 region has the sequence CASRRGLSYEQYF. The DNA is TGTGCCAGCAGGCGAGGGCTCTCCTACGAGCAGTACTTC.